This TCR beta chain was identified in a study of blood T cells in healthy people across ages. The study, taken as a whole, reports: Underestimates were what the diversity estimates from one million T cells were considered to be.

Primers used in a second PCR of about 7 to 12 cycles were a sample-barcoded 5' primer and a J-beta primer mix. Each CDR3 protein is one row after TCRdb ran MiXCR on the 5' RACE reads. The sample holds 650,000 to 1,000,000 distinct CDR3 sequences, roughly 40% seen once. The CDR3 sequence is 18 residues long. The V segment lost 0 bases and the J segment 3 bases; nucleotides outside the gene matches: 11. Germline CDR1 reads SGHRS; CDR2 reads YFSETQ. This clonotype was counted many times. No antigen is known for it. This clonotype was sampled from a man between 18 and 35 years old in good health. The chain combines TRBV5-1 with TRBJ2-1, with 8 nucleotides matching TRBD1. The specimen was blood. The CDR3 nucleotides read TGCGCCAGCAGCTTGGAATTCTCAGACAGGGGTTTCTACAATGAGCAGTTCTTC. It specifies CASSLEFSDRGFYNEQFF.